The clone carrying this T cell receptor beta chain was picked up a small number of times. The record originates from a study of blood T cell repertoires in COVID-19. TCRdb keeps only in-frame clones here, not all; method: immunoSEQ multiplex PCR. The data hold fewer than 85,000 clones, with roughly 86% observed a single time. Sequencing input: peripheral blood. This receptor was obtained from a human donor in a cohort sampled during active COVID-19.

The DNA for the CDR3 is TGCGCCAGCAGACTAGCGGGGGTCCAAGAGACCCAGTACTTC. Its translation is CASRLAGVQETQYF. This sequence joins TRBV10-2 and TRBJ2-5; 11 bases fit TRBD2. The germline gives CDR1 WSHSY, CDR2 SAAADI. CDR3 length equals 14 residues. The J segment lost 1 base and the V segment lost 6 bases, leaving 1 base of the junction unmatched.